This T cell receptor beta chain is from a study of patients and donors after allogeneic stem cell transplantation. This clonotype was recorded a few times. TCRdb re-called the RT-PCR reads through MiXCR, storing one row per CDR3 protein. The sample shows about a million distinct CDR3 sequences, approximately 19% of them seen only once. The CDR3 consists of 11 residues. V was clipped by 11 bases and J by 7 bases, with 12 bases between them. Germline values: CDR1 SNHLY, CDR2 FYNNEI. This receptor was identified in a human donor who was either an allogeneic HSCT recipient or a stem cell or donor lymphocyte infusion donor (not recorded which). It is not recorded whose cells these are; they may come from a transplant donor. Input material: blood, either unsorted or a sorted T cell fraction (not recorded which). The chain couples TRBV2 to TRBJ2-1; D gene unclear. The CDR3 DNA follows: TGTGCCTCCGGAATAAAGAATGAGCAGTTCTTC. Its translation is CASGIKNEQFF.